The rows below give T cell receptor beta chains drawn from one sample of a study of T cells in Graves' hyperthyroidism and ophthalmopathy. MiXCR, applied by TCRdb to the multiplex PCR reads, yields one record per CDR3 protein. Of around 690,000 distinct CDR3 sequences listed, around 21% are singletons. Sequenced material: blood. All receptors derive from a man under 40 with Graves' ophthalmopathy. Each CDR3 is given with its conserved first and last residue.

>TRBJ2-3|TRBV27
CASSLSSHSTDTQYF
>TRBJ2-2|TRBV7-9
CASSLDYRGVTGELFF
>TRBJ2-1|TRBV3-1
CASSQEEVGEQFF
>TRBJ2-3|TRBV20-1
CSARDMRGPDTQYF
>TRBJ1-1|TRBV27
CASSIRGSFTEAFF
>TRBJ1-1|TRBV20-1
CSTYRDRVSEAFF
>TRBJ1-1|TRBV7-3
CASSPTGAGTEAFF
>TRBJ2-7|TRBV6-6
CASSYSMSGRGYEQYF
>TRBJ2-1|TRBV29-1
CSVVGKLGLAEGSSYNEQFF
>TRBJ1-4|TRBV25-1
CASSEGGRVEKLFF
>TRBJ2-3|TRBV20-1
CSARDRGHGPTDTQYF
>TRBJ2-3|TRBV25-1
CASRPSRGFGDTQYF
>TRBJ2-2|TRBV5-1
CASSWGQGNTGELFF
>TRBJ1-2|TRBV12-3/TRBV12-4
CATRQGAGYGYTF
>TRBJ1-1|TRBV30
CAWTRGGNMNTEAFF
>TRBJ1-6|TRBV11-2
CASSSGQRPDNSPLHF
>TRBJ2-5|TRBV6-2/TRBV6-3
CASSPNWVEETQYF
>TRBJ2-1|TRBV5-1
CASSLGSGLAGNDEQFF
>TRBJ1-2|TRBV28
CASSPLDRGFYGYTF
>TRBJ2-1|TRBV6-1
CASSHASGTGVNEQFF
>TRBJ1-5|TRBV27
CASSIWLDQPQHF
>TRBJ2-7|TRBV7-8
CASSLDRGGRWNEQYF
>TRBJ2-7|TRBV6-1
CASSEWDSGSYEQYF
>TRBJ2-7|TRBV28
CASSSPDYEQYF
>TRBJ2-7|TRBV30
CAQGLAGGSHSPYEQYF
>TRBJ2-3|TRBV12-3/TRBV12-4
CASSFSGMDTQYF
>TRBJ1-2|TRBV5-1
CASSLEDRDGYTF
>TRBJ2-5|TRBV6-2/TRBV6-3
CAGRFAVASGQETQYF
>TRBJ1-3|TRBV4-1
CASSQTGVPGNTIYF
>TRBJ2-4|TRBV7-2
CASSPLGPGVIAKNIQYF
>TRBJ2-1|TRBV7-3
CASSLLAGVNEQSF
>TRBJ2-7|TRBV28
CASSLWPDRVRDEQYF
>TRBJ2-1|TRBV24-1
CATSGSSYNEQFF
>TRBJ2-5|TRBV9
CASSVFAGARETQYF
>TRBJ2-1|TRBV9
CASSFTGGGNNEQFF
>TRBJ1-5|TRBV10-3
CAISGTRDQPQHF
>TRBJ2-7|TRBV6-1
CASSPLNLYEQYF
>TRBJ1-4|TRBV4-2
CASSRPPGLGNEKLFF
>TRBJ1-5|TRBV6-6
CASSYSRQTGNQPQHF
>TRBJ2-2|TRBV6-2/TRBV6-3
CASSYSTHIPGELFF
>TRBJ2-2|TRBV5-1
CASSLFEGENTGELFF
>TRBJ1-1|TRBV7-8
CASSLRGLNTEAFF
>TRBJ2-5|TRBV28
CASSLYGTGRETQYF
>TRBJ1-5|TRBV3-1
CASSQAGHSNQPQHF
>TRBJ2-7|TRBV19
CASQGGGYEQYF